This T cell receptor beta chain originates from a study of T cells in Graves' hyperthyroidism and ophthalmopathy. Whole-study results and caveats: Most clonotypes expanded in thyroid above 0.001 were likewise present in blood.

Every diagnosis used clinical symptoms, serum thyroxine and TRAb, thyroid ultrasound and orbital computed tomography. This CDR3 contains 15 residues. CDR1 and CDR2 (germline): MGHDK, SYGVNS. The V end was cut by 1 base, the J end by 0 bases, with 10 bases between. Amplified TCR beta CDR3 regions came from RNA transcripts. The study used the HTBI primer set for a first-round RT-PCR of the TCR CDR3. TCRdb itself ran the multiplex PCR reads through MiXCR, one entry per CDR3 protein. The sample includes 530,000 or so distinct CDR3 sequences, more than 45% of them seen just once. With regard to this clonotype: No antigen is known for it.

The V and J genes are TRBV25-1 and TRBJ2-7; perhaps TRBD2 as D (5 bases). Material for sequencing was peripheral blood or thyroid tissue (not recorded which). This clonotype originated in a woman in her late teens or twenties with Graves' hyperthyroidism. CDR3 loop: CASSELASSSYEQYF. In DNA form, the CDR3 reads TGTGCCAGCAGTGAATTAGCGTCGAGCTCCTACGAGCAGTACTTC.